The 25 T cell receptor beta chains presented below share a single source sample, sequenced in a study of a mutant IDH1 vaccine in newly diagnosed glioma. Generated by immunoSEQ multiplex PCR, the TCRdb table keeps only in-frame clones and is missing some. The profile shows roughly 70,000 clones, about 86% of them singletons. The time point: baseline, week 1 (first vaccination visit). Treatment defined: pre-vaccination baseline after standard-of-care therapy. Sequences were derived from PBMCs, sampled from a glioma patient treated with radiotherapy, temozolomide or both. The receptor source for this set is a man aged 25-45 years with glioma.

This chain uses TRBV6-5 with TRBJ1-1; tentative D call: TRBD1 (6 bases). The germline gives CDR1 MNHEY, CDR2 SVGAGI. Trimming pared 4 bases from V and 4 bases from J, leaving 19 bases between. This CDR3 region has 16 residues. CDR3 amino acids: CASSSTFRDKSTEAFF. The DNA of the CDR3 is TGTGCCAGCAGTTCAACTTTTCGGGACAAAAGCACTGAAGCTTTCTTT.

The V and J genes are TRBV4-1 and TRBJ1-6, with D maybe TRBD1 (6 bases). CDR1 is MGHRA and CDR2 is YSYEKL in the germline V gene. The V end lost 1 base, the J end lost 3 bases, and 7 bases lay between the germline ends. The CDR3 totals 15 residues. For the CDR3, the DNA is TGCGCCAGCAGCCAAGCGGACAGCTATAATTCACCCCTCCACTTT. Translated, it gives CASSQADSYNSPLHF.

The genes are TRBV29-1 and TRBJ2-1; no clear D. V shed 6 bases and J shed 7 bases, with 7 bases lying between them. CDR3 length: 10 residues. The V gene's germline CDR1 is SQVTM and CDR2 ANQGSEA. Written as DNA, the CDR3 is TGCAGCGTCTTAAGGAATGAGCAGTTCTTC. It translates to CSVLRNEQFF.

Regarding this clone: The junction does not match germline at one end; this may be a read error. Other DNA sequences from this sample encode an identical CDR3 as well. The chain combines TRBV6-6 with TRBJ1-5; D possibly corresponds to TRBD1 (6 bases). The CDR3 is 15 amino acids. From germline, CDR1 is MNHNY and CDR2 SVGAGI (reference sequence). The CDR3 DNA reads TGTGCCAGTAGTTACCTACGGACAGGCAATCAGCCCCAGCATTTT. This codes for CASSYLRTGNQPQHF.

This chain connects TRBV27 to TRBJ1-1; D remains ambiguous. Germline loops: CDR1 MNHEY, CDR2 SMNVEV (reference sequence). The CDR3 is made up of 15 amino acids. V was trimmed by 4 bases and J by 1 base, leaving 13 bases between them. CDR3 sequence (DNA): TGTGCCAGCAGTTCACGCCCCACATGGAACACTGAAGCTTTCTTT. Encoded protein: CASSSRPTWNTEAFF.

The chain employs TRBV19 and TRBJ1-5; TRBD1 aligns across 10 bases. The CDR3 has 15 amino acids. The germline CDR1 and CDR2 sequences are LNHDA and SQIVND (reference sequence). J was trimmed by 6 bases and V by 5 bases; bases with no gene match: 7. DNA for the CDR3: TGTGCCAGTAGTCCTGACAGGGGGCCCTTTCAGCCCCAGCATTTT. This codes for CASSPDRGPFQPQHF.

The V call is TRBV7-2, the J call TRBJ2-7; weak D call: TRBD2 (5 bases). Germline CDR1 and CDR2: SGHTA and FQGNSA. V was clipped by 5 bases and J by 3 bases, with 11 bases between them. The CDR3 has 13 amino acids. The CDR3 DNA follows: TGTGCCAGCAGCCGGGGATCAGGCTACGAGCAGTACTTC. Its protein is CASSRGSGYEQYF.

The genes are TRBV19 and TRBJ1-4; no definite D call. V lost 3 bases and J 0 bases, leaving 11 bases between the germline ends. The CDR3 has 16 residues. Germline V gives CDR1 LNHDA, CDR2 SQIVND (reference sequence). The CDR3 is CASSMSGIATNEKLFF. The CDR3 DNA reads TGTGCCAGTAGTATGTCCGGGATCGCAACTAATGAAAAACTGTTTTTT. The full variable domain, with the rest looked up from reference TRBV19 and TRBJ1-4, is DGGITQSPKYLFRKEGQNVTLSCEQNLNHDAMYWYRQDPGQGLRLIYYSQIVNDFQKGDIAEGYSVSREKKESFPLTVTSAQKNPTAFYLCASSMSGIATNEKLFFGSGTQLSVL.

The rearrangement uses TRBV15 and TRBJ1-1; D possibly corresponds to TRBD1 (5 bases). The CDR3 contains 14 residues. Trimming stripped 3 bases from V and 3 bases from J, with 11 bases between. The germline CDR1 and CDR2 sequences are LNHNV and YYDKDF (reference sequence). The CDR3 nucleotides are TGTGCCACCAGCAGGCAGGGAGGACACACTGAAGCTTTCTTT. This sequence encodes CATSRQGGHTEAFF. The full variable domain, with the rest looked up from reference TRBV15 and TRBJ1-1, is DAMVIQNPRYQVTQFGKPVTLSCSQTLNHNVMYWYQQKSSQAPKLLFHYYDKDFNNEADTPDNFQSRRPNTSFCFLDIRSPGLGDTAMYLCATSRQGGHTEAFFGQGTRLTVV.

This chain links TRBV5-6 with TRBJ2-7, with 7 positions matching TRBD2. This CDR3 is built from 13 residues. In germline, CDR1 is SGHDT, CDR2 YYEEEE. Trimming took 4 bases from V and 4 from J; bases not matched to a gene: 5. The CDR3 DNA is TGTGCCAGCAGCCGCGGAGCGGGGTACGAGCAGTACTTC. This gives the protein CASSRGAGYEQYF.

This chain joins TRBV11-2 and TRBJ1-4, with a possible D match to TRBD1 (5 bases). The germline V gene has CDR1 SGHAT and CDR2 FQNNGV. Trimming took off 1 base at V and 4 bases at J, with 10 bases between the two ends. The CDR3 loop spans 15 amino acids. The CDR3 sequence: CASSLVGGNNEKLFF. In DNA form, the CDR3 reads TGTGCCAGCAGCTTAGTGGGGGGGAATAATGAAAAACTGTTTTTT.

The CDR3 loop is CASSSTPGQGDEQYF. CDR3 nucleotides: TGTGCCAGCAGCTCTACCCCGGGACAGGGCGACGAGCAGTACTTC. The chain has TRBV5-4 and TRBJ2-7, with TRBD1 identical over 9 bases. In germline, CDR1 is SGHNT, CDR2 YYREEE (reference sequence). The junction had 9 bases not matched to a gene; V was cut back by 3 bases and J by 5 bases. The CDR3 runs to 15 residues.

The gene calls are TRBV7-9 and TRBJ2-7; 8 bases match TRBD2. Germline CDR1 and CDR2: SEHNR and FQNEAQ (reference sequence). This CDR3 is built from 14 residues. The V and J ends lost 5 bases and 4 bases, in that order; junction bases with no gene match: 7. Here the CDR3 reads CASSPRLAQYEQYF. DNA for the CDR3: TGTGCCAGCAGCCCGAGACTAGCGCAGTACGAGCAGTACTTC.

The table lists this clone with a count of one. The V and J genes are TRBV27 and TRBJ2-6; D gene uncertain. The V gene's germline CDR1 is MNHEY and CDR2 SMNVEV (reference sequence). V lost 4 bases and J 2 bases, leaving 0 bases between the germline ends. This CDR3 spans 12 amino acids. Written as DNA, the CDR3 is TGTGCCAGCAGTTCTGGGGCCAACGTCCTGACTTTC. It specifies CASSSGANVLTF.

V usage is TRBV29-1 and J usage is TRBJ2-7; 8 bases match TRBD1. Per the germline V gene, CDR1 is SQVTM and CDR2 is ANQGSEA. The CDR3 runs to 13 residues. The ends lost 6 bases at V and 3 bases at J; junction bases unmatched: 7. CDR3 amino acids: CSVARQGHYEQYF. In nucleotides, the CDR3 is TGCAGCGTCGCTAGACAGGGGCACTACGAGCAGTACTTC.

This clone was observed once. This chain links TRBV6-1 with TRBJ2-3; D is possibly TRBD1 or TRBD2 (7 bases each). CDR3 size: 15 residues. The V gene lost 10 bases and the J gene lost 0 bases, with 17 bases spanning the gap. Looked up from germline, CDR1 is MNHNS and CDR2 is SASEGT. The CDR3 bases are TGTGCCACTTCTCCAGGGGGGGTTAGCACAGATACGCAGTATTTT. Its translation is CATSPGGVSTDTQYF.

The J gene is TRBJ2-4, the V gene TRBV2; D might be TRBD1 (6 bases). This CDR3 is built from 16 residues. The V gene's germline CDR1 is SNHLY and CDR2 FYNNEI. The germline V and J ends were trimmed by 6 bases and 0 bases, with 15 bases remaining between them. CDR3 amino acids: CASRTDRTLAKNIQYF. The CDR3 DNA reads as TGTGCCAGCAGGACTGACAGGACCCTAGCCAAAAACATTCAGTACTTC.

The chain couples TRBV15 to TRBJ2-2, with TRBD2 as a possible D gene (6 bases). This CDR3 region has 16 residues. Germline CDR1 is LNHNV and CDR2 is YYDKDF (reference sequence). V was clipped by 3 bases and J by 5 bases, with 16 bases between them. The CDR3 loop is CATSRGFGGKTGELFF. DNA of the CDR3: TGTGCCACCAGCAGGGGTTTCGGGGGAAAAACCGGGGAGCTGTTTTTT.

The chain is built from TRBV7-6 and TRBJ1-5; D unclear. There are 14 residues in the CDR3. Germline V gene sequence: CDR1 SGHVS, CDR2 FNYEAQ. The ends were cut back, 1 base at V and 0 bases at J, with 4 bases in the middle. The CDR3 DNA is TGTGCCAGCAGCTTAGGGTTTAGCAATCAGCCCCAGCATTTT. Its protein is CASSLGFSNQPQHF.

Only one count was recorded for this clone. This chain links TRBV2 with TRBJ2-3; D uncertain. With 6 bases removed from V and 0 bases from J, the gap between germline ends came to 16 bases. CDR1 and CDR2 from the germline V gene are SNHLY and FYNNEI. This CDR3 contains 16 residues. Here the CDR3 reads CASRAQSSYSTDTQYF. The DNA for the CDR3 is TGTGCCAGCAGAGCTCAGAGTTCCTATAGCACAGATACGCAGTATTTT.

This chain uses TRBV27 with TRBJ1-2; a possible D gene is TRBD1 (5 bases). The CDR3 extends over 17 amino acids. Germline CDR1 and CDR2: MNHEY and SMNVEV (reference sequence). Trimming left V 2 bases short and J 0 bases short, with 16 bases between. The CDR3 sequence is CASSLNLRDGTNYGYTF. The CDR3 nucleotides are TGTGCCAGCAGTTTAAACCTCCGGGACGGCACTAACTATGGCTACACCTTC.

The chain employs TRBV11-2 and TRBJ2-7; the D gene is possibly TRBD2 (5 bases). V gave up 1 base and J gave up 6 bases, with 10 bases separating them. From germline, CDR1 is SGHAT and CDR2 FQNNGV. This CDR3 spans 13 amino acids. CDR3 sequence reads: CASSLVSGIEQYF. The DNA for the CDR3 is TGTGCCAGCAGCTTAGTTTCCGGGATCGAGCAGTACTTC.

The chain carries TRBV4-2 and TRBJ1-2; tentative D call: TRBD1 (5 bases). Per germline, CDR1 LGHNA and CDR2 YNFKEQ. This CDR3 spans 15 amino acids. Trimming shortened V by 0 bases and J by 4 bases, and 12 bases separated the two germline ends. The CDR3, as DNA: TGTGCCAGCAGCCAAGATACGGGACCGACCTATGGCTACACCTTC. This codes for CASSQDTGPTYGYTF.

The CDR3 loop reads CASSLKTGTNYGYTF. The CDR3 nucleotides read TGTGCCAGCAGTTTGAAGACAGGGACGAACTATGGCTACACCTTC. This chain connects TRBV28 to TRBJ1-2; 7 nucleotides line up with TRBD1. Germline values: CDR1 MDHEN, CDR2 SYDVKM. The CDR3 totals 15 residues. The junction had 6 bases not matched to a gene; V was cut back by 3 bases and J by 2 bases.

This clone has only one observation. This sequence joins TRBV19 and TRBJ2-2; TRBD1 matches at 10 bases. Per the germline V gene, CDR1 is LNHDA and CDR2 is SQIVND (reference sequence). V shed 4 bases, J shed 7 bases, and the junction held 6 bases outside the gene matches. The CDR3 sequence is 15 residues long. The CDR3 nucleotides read TGTGCCAGTAGTAGTTGGGACAGGGGTAGCGGGGAGCTGTTTTTT. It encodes CASSSWDRGSGELFF.